The subject of this entry is one T cell receptor beta chain. The antigen is unknown. This PCR relied on a set of 60 Vbeta primers and 13 Jbeta primers. Using immunoSEQ multiplex PCR, the repertoire was profiled, and TCRdb retains in-frame clones only, with some absent. The sample consists of approximately 150,000 clones, just under 80% of them appearing once. The CDR3 consists of 14 residues. Germline CDR1 is MNHNS and CDR2 is SASEGT. V lost 5 bases, J lost 6 bases, and 9 bases stayed unmatched. The data originate from a study of cytomegalovirus exposure and HLA in healthy donors. Regarding the study as a whole: HLA-A and HLA-B allele assignments for most subjects were reportedly predicted accurately using TCR beta sequences. Cytomegalovirus-associated status was assigned to about 160 TCR beta chains. Accounts indicate the classifier identified cytomegalovirus status with strong specificity and sensitivity.

Specimen: PBMCs. This sequence was found in a man aged 18 to 30 in good health and CMV-seropositive. V usage is TRBV6-1 and J usage is TRBJ1-1; 7 bases match TRBD1. CDR3 bases: TGTGCCAGCAGTTTGACAGGGCTCCCTTCTGAAGCTTTCTTT. This encodes CASSLTGLPSEAFF.